The present T cell receptor beta chain was sequenced within a study of blood T cell repertoires in COVID-19. The germline CDR1 and CDR2 sequences are SQVTM and ANQGSEA. Trimming removed 5 bases from V and 5 bases from J, with 15 bases in between. This CDR3 is built from 13 residues. Sequenced by immunoSEQ multiplex PCR; TCRdb stores in-frame clones only, minus some. The sample holds 13,000 to 15,000 clones, 80% to 90% seen once. The chain links TRBV29-1 to TRBJ1-1, with D possibly matching TRBD1 (5 bases). This sequence was found in a human donor in a cohort sampled during active COVID-19. The sample was peripheral blood. The CDR3 spells CSVSGGVGTEAFF. The CDR3 DNA sequence: TGCAGCGTTTCTGGGGGGGTAGGGACTGAAGCTTTCTTT.